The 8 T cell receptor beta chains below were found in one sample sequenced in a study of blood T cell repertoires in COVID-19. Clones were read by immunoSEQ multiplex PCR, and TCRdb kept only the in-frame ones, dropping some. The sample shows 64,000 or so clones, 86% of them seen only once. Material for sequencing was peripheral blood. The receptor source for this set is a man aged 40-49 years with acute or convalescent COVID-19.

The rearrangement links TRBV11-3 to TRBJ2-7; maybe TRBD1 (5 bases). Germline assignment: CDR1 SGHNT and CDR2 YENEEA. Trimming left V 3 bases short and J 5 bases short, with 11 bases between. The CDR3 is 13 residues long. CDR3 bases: TGTGCCAGCAGCTTGGGCAGGGCCCACGAGCAGTACTTC. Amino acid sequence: CASSLGRAHEQYF. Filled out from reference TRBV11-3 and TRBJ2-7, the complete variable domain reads EAGVVQSPRYKIIEKKQPVAFWCNPISGHNTLYWYLQNLGQGPELLIRYENEEAVDDSQLPKDRFSAERLKGVDSTLKIQPAELGDSAVYLCASSLGRAHEQYFGPGTRLTVT.

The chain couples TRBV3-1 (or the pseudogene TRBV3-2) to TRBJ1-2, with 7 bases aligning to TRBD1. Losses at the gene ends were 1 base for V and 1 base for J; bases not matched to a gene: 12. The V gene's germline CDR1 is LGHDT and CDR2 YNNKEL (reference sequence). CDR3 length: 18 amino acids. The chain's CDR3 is CASSQGKQGPESNYGYTF. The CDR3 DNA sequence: TGTGCCAGCAGCCAAGGAAAACAGGGGCCCGAAAGTAACTATGGCTACACCTTC.

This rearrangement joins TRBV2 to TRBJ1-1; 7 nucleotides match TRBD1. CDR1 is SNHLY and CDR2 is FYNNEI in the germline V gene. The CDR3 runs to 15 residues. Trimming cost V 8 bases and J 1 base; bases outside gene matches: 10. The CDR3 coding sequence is TGTGCCAGCTCAACCGGGACAGCTCGGAACACTGAAGCTTTCTTT. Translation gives CASSTGTARNTEAFF.

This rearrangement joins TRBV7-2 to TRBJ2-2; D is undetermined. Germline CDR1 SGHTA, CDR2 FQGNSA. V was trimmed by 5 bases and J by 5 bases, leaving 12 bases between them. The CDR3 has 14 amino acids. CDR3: CASSIRDTTGELFF. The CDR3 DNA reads TGTGCCAGCAGCATCCGCGACACGACCGGGGAGCTGTTTTTT.

CDR3 nucleotides: TGTGCCAGCAGCCCGGCAGGGATGGGCAATCAGCCCCAGCATTTT. Amino acid sequence: CASSPAGMGNQPQHF. This sequence joins TRBV6-5 and TRBJ1-5, with D tentatively TRBD1 (5 bases). V was shortened by 6 bases and J by 2 bases, with 14 bases between the two germline ends. This CDR3 region has 15 residues. The germline V gene has CDR1 MNHEY and CDR2 SVGAGI.

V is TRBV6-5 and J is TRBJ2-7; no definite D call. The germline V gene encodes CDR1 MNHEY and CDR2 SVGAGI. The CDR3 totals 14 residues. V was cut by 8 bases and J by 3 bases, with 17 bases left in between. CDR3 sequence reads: CASLSGYVHYEQYF. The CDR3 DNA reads TGTGCCAGCCTCTCAGGTTACGTCCACTACGAGCAGTACTTC.

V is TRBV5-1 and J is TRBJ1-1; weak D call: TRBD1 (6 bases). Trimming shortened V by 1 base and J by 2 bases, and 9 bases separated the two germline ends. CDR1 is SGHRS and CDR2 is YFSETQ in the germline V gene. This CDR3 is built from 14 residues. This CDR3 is CASSLLGTNTEAFF. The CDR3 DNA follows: TGCGCCAGCAGCTTGCTGGGGACAAACACTGAAGCTTTCTTT.

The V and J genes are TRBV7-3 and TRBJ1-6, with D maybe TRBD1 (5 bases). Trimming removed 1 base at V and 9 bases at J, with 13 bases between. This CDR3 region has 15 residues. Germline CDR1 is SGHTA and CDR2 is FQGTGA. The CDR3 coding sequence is TGTGCCAGCAGCTTAAATCCCGGGGGGGTTTCACCCCTCCACTTT. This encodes CASSLNPGGVSPLHF.